The 15 T cell receptor beta chains in this list originate from one sample, sequenced in a study of blood T cells in healthy people across ages. The use of a sample-barcoded 5' primer and a J-beta primer mix characterized a second PCR of about 6 to 11 cycles. One entry per CDR3 protein, called by TCRdb with MiXCR from the 5' RACE reads. In the table there are just under 750,000 distinct CDR3 sequences, over 20% of which are singletons. Sequencing was performed on blood. The receptors shown here come from a man in his 70s in good health.

The sample holds a few counts of this clonotype. This chain's CDR3 is CASSLSPSYEQYV. The CDR3 DNA is TGTGCCAGCAGTCTTAGCCCTTCCTACGAGCAGTACGTC. V and J are TRBV12-3 or TRBV12-4 and TRBJ2-7, with D unresolved. The CDR3 is made up of 13 amino acids. The V end lost 5 bases, the J end lost 1 base, and 9 bases lay between the germline ends.

This clonotype was picked up many times. DNA for the CDR3: TGTGCCATCAGTGAGAACACTGAAGCTTTCTTT. This sequence encodes CAISENTEAFF. This chain joins TRBV10-3 and TRBJ1-1; D unresolved. This CDR3 has 11 amino acids. Germline CDR1 ENHRY, CDR2 SYGVKD. V lost 2 bases, J lost 2 bases, and 0 bases lay in between.

J is TRBJ1-1 and V is TRBV29-1; possibly TRBD1 for D (5 bases). CDR3 length equals 13 residues. The V gene's germline CDR1 is SQVTM and CDR2 ANQGSEA. V was pared by 1 base and J by 10 bases, with 16 bases between. This chain's CDR3 is CSVEVTGVGGAFF. The CDR3 nucleotides are TGCAGCGTTGAAGTAACAGGAGTGGGAGGAGCTTTCTTT.

In its sample, this clonotype was seen a few times. The CDR3 protein is CASSLRPDTDTQYF. The DNA of the CDR3 is TGTGCCAGCAGCCTCCGCCCGGACACAGATACGCAGTATTTT. V usage is TRBV7-9 and J usage is TRBJ2-3; D is unresolved. The CDR3 extends over 14 amino acids. Trimming left V 5 bases short and J 2 bases short, with 11 bases between. From germline, CDR1 is SEHNR and CDR2 FQNEAQ (reference sequence).

The chain is built from TRBV6-1 and TRBJ2-5, with TRBD2 matching over 11 bases. The end of the DNA aligns better with TRBJ2-7, so the J call may be wrong. The length of the CDR3 is 15 residues. CDR1 is MNHNS, CDR2 SASEGT, per germline. CDR3 residues: CASNPTSGRIYEQYV. Written as DNA, the CDR3 is TGTGCCAGCAATCCAACTAGCGGGAGAATTTACGAGCAGTACGTC.

This clonotype was counted at least ten times. The chain joins TRBV12-3 or TRBV12-4 to TRBJ1-3; TRBD1 is a possible D gene (5 bases). The V gene lost 8 bases and the J gene lost 4 bases, with 15 bases spanning the gap. This CDR3 has 14 amino acids. The CDR3 DNA follows: TGTGCCAGCTCCCGGGGGTCGGGAGGAAACACCATATATTTT. Protein: CASSRGSGGNTIYF.

A few counts support this clonotype. The chain combines TRBV20-1 with TRBJ2-1; 14 bases are a match to TRBD2. The CDR3 runs 16 residues. In germline, CDR1 is DFQATT, CDR2 SNEGSKA (reference sequence). V lost 6 bases, J lost 4 bases, and 8 bases stayed unmatched. The CDR3 nucleotides are TGCAGTGCCATGACTAGCGGGAGGGCCTATTACAATGAGCAGTTCTTC. Translated, it gives CSAMTSGRAYYNEQFF.

The chain has TRBV5-1 and TRBJ2-1; D is undetermined. Germline-derived CDR1 and CDR2 are SGHRS and YFSETQ. The CDR3 contains 14 residues. V was pared by 0 bases and J by 4 bases, with 8 bases between. CDR3 loop: CASSLEAEYNEQFF. The CDR3 nucleotides read TGCGCCAGCAGCTTGGAGGCAGAGTACAATGAGCAGTTCTTC.

The genes are TRBV7-8 and TRBJ2-3; 7 nucleotides align to TRBD1. CDR3 length: 16 amino acids. Per the germline V gene, CDR1 is SGHVS and CDR2 is FQNEAQ. Trimming at V came to 5 bases and at J to 0 bases, leaving 8 bases not matched to a gene. The CDR3 coding sequence is TGTGCCAGCAGCATTTTCCGGGACAGAAGCACAGATACGCAGTATTTT. Amino acids: CASSIFRDRSTDTQYF.

This chain uses TRBV5-1 with TRBJ2-1; TRBD2 agrees at 14 bases. Per the germline V gene, CDR1 is SGHRS and CDR2 is YFSETQ. The J segment lost 0 bases and the V segment lost 2 bases, leaving 4 bases of the junction unmatched. The length of the CDR3 is 18 residues. The CDR3 DNA reads as TGCGCCAGCAGCTTACCGGGACTAGCGGGGGACTCCTACAATGAGCAGTTCTTC. Its translation: CASSLPGLAGDSYNEQFF.

The chain links TRBV5-1 to TRBJ2-3, with TRBD2 as a possible D gene (6 bases). V dropped 4 bases and J dropped 5 bases, with 14 bases sitting between them. The germline gives CDR1 SGHRS, CDR2 YFSETQ. The CDR3 is made up of 14 amino acids. CDR3 sequence reads: CASSPGVREDTQYF. As DNA, the CDR3 is TGCGCCAGCAGCCCCGGGGTGCGGGAAGATACGCAGTATTTT.

This clonotype appeared many times. The V call is TRBV20-1, the J call TRBJ1-1; the D gene is possibly TRBD1 (5 bases). There are 13 residues in the CDR3. Germline assignment: CDR1 DFQATT and CDR2 SNEGSKA (reference sequence). V lost 5 bases and J lost 2, with 12 bases in between. CDR3 amino acids: CSAYRSINTEAFF. In DNA, the CDR3 is TGCAGTGCTTACAGGTCCATTAACACTGAAGCTTTCTTT.

The chain links TRBV6-6 to TRBJ1-4, with TRBD1 identical over 8 bases. The CDR3 runs to 14 residues. Per the germline V gene, CDR1 is MNHNY and CDR2 is SVGAGI (reference sequence). J gave up 4 bases and V 7 bases, and 5 bases lay outside the gene matches. CDR3 bases: TGTGCCAGCAACCCAGGGGGCGGTAATGAAAAACTGTTTTTT. Protein product: CASNPGGGNEKLFF.

The chain employs TRBV27 and TRBJ1-1; D uncertain. Trimming shortened V by 4 bases and J by 4 bases, and 16 bases separated the two germline ends. CDR3 length: 15 amino acids. From germline, CDR1 is MNHEY and CDR2 SMNVEV (reference sequence). The chain's CDR3 is CASSSLRAGFTEAFF. In DNA, the CDR3 is TGTGCCAGCAGTTCCCTCCGGGCAGGTTTCACTGAAGCTTTCTTT.

This clonotype was seen more than once but under ten times. The V and J genes are TRBV7-9 and TRBJ2-3; 11 positions match TRBD2. The CDR3 covers 16 residues. Per the germline V gene, CDR1 is SEHNR and CDR2 is FQNEAQ (reference sequence). V dropped 3 bases and J dropped 0; count of bases not matched to a gene: 2. The CDR3 region is CASSLGLADSTDTQYF. Here the CDR3 DNA reads TGTGCCAGCAGCTTGGGACTAGCGGATAGCACAGATACGCAGTATTTT.